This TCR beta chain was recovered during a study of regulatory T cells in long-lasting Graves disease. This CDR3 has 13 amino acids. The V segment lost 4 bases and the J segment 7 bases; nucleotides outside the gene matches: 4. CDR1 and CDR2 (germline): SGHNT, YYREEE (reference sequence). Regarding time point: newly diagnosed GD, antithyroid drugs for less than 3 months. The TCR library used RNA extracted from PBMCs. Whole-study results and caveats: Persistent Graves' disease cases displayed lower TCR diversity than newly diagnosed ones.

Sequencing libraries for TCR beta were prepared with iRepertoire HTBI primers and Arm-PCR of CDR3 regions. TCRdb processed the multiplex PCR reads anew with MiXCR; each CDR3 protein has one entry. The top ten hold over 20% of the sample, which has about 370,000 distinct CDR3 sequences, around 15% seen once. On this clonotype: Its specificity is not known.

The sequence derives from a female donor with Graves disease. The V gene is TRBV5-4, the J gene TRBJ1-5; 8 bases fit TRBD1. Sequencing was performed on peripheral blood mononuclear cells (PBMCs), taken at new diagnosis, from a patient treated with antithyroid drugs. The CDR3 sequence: CASSPQGVQPQHF. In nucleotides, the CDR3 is TGTGCCAGCAGCCCACAGGGGGTACAGCCCCAGCATTTT.